This T cell receptor beta chain was retrieved from a study of molecular identifiers for immune sequencing clone quantification. The study, taken as a whole, reports: Under 1% of molecules in naive cells, but over 99% of effector molecules, belonged to clones above 20 RNA copies. Highly expanded clone sizes could be underestimated by identical TCR molecules sharing a barcode.

With respect to this clonotype: The antigen is unknown.

Trimming left V 3 bases short and J 1 base short, with 9 bases between. This CDR3 region has 14 residues. Germline assignment: CDR1 WNHNN and CDR2 SYGVQD (reference sequence). Naive CD8 T cell sorting was performed on the CD8+CD4-CCR7+CD45RA+ phenotype. Previously published methods and listed TCR primers were used for the bulk TCR libraries. TCRdb reprocessed the PCR reads via MiXCR and lists one record per CDR3 protein. Altogether a few hundred thousand distinct CDR3 sequences are present, about a quarter being singletons, with the ten largest covering 0.76%. The genes are TRBV10-1 and TRBJ2-5; D unclear. The source material was naive CD8+ T cells from blood, with Jurkat cell RNA spiked in. Subset: FACS-sorted CD8+CD4-CCR7+CD45RA+ naive T cells. The sequence derives from a human donor in good health. Some libraries in this study had Jurkat cell RNA spiked in. Here the CDR3 reads CASSEGQIQETQYF. The CDR3 nucleotides are TGCGCCAGCAGTGAAGGTCAAATCCAAGAGACCCAGTACTTC.